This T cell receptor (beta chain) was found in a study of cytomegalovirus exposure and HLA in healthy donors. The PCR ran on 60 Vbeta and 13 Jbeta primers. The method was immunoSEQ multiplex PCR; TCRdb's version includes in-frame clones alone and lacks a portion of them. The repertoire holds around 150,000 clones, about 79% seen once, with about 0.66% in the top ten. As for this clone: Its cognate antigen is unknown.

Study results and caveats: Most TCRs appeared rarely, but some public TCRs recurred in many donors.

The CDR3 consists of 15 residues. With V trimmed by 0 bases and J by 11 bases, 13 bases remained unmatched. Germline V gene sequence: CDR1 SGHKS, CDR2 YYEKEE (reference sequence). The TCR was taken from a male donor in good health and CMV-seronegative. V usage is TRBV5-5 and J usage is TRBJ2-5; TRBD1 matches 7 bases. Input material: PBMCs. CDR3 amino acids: CASSLGGGRAEEQYF. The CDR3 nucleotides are TGTGCCAGCAGCTTGGGAGGGGGCAGGGCCGAGGAGCAGTACTTC.